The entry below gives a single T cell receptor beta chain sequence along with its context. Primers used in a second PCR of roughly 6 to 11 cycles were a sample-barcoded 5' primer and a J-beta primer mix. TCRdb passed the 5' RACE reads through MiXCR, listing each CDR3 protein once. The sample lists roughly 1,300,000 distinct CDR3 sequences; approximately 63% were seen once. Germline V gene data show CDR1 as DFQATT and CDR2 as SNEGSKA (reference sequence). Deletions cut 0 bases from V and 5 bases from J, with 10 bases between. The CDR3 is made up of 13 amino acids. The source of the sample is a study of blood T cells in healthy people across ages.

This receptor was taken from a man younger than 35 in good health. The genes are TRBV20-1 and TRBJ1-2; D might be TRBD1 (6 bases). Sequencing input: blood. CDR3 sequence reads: CSARDNTGYGYTF. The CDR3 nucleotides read TGCAGTGCTAGAGATAACACAGGGTATGGCTACACCTTC.